Listed below are T cell receptor beta chains from one sample, sequenced in a study of cytomegalovirus exposure and HLA in healthy donors. The protocol was immunoSEQ multiplex PCR, while the TCRdb copy is restricted to in-frame clones and leaves out a portion. Of approximately 210,000 clones listed, about 86% are singletons. The sequencing input was PBMCs. These receptors originate from a woman under 30 in good health and CMV-seronegative. Each CDR3 is given with its conserved first and last residue. A D gene is named only where the DNA matches it firmly. Clone size appears in some rows only: once, few, many, or a class for an expanded clone.

size: -; D: TRBD2; V: TRBV14; J: TRBJ2-5; CDR3: CASSQLAGETWETQYF; DNA: TGTGCCAGCAGCCAACTAGCGGGAGAGACGTGGGAGACCCAGTACTTC
size: once; D: -; V: TRBV5-1; J: TRBJ2-1; CDR3: CASSLGPESNEQFF; DNA: TGCGCCAGCAGCTTAGGCCCGGAGTCCAATGAGCAGTTCTTC
size: -; D: -; V: TRBV5-1; J: TRBJ1-4; CDR3: CASSLGQDNEKLFF; DNA: TGCGCCAGCAGCTTGGGACAGGATAATGAAAAACTGTTTTTT
size: once; D: TRBD2; V: TRBV5-4; J: TRBJ2-5; CDR3: CASSRSGTEQETQYF; DNA: TGTGCCAGCAGTCGTAGCGGGACGGAACAAGAGACCCAGTACTTC
size: -; D: -; V: TRBV4-2; J: TRBJ2-7; CDR3: CASSQDNQRFYEQYF; DNA: TGTGCCAGCAGCCAAGATAACCAGCGGTTCTACGAGCAGTACTTC
size: -; D: -; V: TRBV28; J: TRBJ2-7; CDR3: CASSPPPGQKYEQYF; DNA: TGTGCCAGCAGCCCGCCCCCGGGACAAAAATACGAGCAGTACTTC
size: -; D: -; V: TRBV5-4; J: TRBJ1-4; CDR3: CASSFQGPGEKLFF; DNA: TGTGCCAGCAGCTTTCAAGGACCGGGAGAAAAACTGTTTTTT
size: -; D: -; V: TRBV30; J: TRBJ1-1; CDR3: CAWSVYPNTEAFF; DNA: TGTGCCTGGAGTGTATATCCGAACACTGAAGCTTTCTTT
size: -; D: TRBD1; V: TRBV19; J: TRBJ1-1; CDR3: CASIQGVSTEAFF; DNA: TGTGCCAGTATTCAGGGGGTCTCGACTGAAGCTTTCTTT
size: -; D: TRBD1; V: TRBV7-2; J: TRBJ1-5; CDR3: CASSLAGQLYSNQPQHF; DNA: TGTGCCAGCAGCTTAGCGGGACAGCTCTATAGCAATCAGCCCCAGCATTTT
size: -; D: -; V: TRBV11-2; J: TRBJ2-5; CDR3: CASSTRRPLQETQYF; DNA: TGTGCCAGCAGCACTCGGAGGCCACTCCAAGAGACCCAGTACTTC
size: few; D: -; V: TRBV7-9; J: TRBJ1-4; CDR3: CASSQGSGVNEKLFF; DNA: TGTGCCAGCAGCCAGGGTTCAGGGGTTAATGAAAAACTGTTTTTT
size: -; D: TRBD2; V: TRBV14; J: TRBJ2-2; CDR3: CASSHYASGRTHTGELFF; DNA: TGTGCCAGCAGCCACTATGCTAGCGGGAGGACCCACACCGGGGAGCTGTTTTTT
size: -; D: -; V: TRBV14; J: TRBJ2-1; CDR3: CASSHSYNEQFF; DNA: TGTGCCAGCAGCCATAGCTACAATGAGCAGTTCTTC
size: -; D: TRBD2; V: TRBV4-1; J: TRBJ2-1; CDR3: CASSQLRLAGEGDEQFF; DNA: TGCGCCAGCAGCCAACTCAGACTAGCGGGAGAGGGGGATGAGCAGTTCTTC
size: few; D: TRBD1; V: TRBV4-1; J: TRBJ2-7; CDR3: CASSQGWTGDYYEQYF; DNA: TGCGCCAGCAGCCAAGGGTGGACAGGGGATTACTACGAGCAGTACTTC
size: -; D: -; V: TRBV11-2; J: TRBJ2-1; CDR3: CASSLWTDYNEQFF; DNA: TGTGCCAGCAGCTTATGGACAGACTACAATGAGCAGTTCTTC
size: -; D: TRBD2; V: TRBV7-2; J: TRBJ2-3; CDR3: CASSLGAGTVTDTQYF; DNA: TGTGCCAGCAGCTTAGGAGCGGGGACGGTCACAGATACGCAGTATTTT
size: -; D: -; V: TRBV2; J: TRBJ2-1; CDR3: CASSEGANEQFF; DNA: TGTGCCAGCAGTGAAGGAGCAAATGAGCAGTTCTTC
size: -; D: -; V: TRBV6-4; J: TRBJ2-3; CDR3: CASSDGPGTDTQYF; DNA: TGTGCCAGCAGTGACGGGCCAGGCACAGATACGCAGTATTTT
size: -; D: TRBD1; V: TRBV30; J: TRBJ2-7; CDR3: CAWSVGTDGRRLF; DNA: TGTGCCTGGAGTGTGGGGACAGATGGACGCCGACTCTTC
size: once; D: -; V: TRBV18; J: TRBJ2-7; CDR3: CASSPSGVAGGEQYF; DNA: TGTGCCAGCTCACCCTCAGGGGTCGCCGGTGGGGAGCAGTACTTC
size: -; D: -; V: TRBV5-1; J: TRBJ2-7; CDR3: CASSTDRITDQQYF; DNA: TGCGCCAGCAGCACCGACAGGATTACAGACCAGCAGTACTTC
size: -; D: TRBD2; V: TRBV18; J: TRBJ2-3; CDR3: CASSPKLAGPTDTQYF; DNA: TGTGCCAGCTCACCGAAATTAGCGGGGCCCACAGATACGCAGTATTTT